The entry below gives a single TCR beta chain sequence along with its context. The antigen is not known. The CDR3 is 18 amino acids. With 2 bases clipped from V and 3 bases from J, the junction kept 9 bases outside the gene matches. Germline V gene data show CDR1 as SGHTA and CDR2 as FQGTGA. These data are taken from a study of post-analysis software for immune sequencing data. Presence of unique molecular identifiers characterized the TCR beta cDNA libraries. TCRdb itself ran the PCR reads through MiXCR, one entry per CDR3 protein. Among approximately 730,000 distinct CDR3 sequences listed, 35% to 55% were seen once. Study conclusions and caveats: Several TRBV segments (TRBV5-6, TRBV5-1 and TRBV20-1 among them) occurred more frequently in patients than in controls.

The sequence was obtained from a girl aged 5-17 years with multiple sclerosis. Sequencing input: blood. The chain is built from TRBV7-3 and TRBJ2-3, with 12 bases identical to TRBD2. CDR3 in DNA: TGTGCCAGCAGCTTAGGATCTAGCGGGAGGGCCTCGACAGATACGCAGTATTTT. Translation: CASSLGSSGRASTDTQYF.